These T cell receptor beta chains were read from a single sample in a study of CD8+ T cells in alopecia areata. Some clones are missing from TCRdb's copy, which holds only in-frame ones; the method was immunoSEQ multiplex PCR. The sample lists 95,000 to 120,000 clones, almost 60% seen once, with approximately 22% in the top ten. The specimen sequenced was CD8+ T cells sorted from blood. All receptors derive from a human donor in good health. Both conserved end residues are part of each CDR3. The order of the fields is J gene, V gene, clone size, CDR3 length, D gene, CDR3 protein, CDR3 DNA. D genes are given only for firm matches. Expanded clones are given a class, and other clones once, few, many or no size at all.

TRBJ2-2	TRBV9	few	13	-	CASSADLTGELFF	TGTGCCAGCAGCGCTGACCTAACCGGGGAGCTGTTTTTT
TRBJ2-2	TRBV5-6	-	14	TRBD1	CASSLGQGTGELFF	TGTGCCAGCAGCTTGGGACAGGGGACCGGGGAGCTGTTTTTT
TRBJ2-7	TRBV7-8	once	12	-	CASSLDFYEQYF	TGTGCCAGCAGCTTAGACTTTTACGAGCAGTACTTC
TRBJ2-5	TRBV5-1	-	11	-	CASGVEETQYF	TGCGCCAGCGGCGTAGAAGAGACCCAGTACTTC
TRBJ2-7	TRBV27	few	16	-	CASSPLFPGGTYEQYF	TGTGCCAGCAGCCCGCTATTTCCCGGCGGCACCTACGAGCAGTACTTC
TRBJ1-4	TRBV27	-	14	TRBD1	CASSPYRGWEKLFF	TGTGCCAGCAGCCCCTACAGGGGATGGGAAAAACTGTTTTTT
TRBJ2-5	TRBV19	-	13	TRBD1	CASSFGQAETQYF	TGTGCCAGTAGTTTCGGACAGGCAGAGACCCAGTACTTC
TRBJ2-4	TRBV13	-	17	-	CASSDTGTPGLGNIQYF	TGTGCCAGCAGTGATACCGGGACTCCGGGGCTAGGAAACATTCAGTACTTC
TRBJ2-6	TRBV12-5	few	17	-	CASGTGRMSSGANVLTF	TGTGCTAGTGGTACGGGACGGATGAGCTCTGGGGCCAACGTCCTGACTTTC
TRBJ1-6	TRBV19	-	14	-	CASSIDSGYSPLHF	TGTGCCAGTAGTATTGACAGCGGGTATTCACCCCTCCACTTT
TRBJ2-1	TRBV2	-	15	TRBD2	CASGELAGANNEQFF	TGTGCCAGCGGTGAACTAGCGGGGGCAAACAATGAGCAGTTCTTC
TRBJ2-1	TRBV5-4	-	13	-	CASSLGGVSEQFF	TGTGCCAGCAGCTTGGGAGGGGTCTCGGAGCAGTTCTTC
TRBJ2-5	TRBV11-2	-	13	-	CASSLAGEARRYF	TGTGCCAGCAGCTTAGCAGGGGAAGCGCGTCGGTACTTC
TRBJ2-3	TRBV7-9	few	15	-	CASSAPETERDTQYF	TGTGCCAGCAGCGCCCCGGAAACCGAAAGGGATACGCAGTATTTT
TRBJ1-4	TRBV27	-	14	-	CASSPRAREEKLFF	TGTGCCAGCAGTCCCAGGGCTCGGGAAGAAAAACTGTTTTTT
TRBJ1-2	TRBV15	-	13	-	CATSSPENYGYTF	TGTGCCACCAGCAGCCCTGAGAACTATGGCTACACCTTC
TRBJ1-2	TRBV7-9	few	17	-	CASSLDLTGTSNYGYTF	TGTGCCAGCAGCTTAGATCTGACAGGAACTTCTAACTATGGCTACACCTTC